Listed here are 18 T cell receptor beta chains from one sample, sequenced in a study of blood T cell repertoires in COVID-19 (dated by TCRdb to about 2020). Library preparation was by the immunoSEQ multiplex PCR assay. This immuneACCESS table, as held by TCRdb, lists in-frame sequences with V and J called but not all clones. Of the missing ones, under half trace to an unresolved V gene in checked studies; the others have no known cause. This sample gives 74,000 or so clones in total; approximately 92% of them show up just once. About 8.9% of the sample rests with the top ten. The specimen sequenced was peripheral blood. These receptors were collected from a man over 45 with active COVID-19.

This clone was counted a single time. The chain carries TRBV2 and TRBJ1-1; possibly TRBD1 for D (5 bases). This CDR3 comprises 14 residues. Germline-derived CDR1 and CDR2 are SNHLY and FYNNEI. Trimming took 1 base from V and 7 from J, leaving 13 bases between them. In DNA, the CDR3 is TGTGCCAGCAGTGAAGGGACATCCGCCGGTGAAGCTTTCTTT. It encodes CASSEGTSAGEAFF.

CDR3 coding DNA: TGTGCCAGCAGTGGACTGACAGTGGGACACTCTGGAAACACCATATATTTT. This translates into CASSGLTVGHSGNTIYF. The rearrangement joins TRBV2 to TRBJ1-3; perhaps TRBD1 as D (6 bases). The CDR3 loop spans 17 amino acids. V shed 4 bases and J shed 0 bases, with 16 bases lying between them. Germline assignment: CDR1 SNHLY and CDR2 FYNNEI. The full variable domain, with the rest looked up from reference TRBV2 and TRBJ1-3, is EPEVTQTPSHQVTQMGQEVILRCVPISNHLYFYWYRQILGQKVEFLVSFYNNEISEKSEIFDDQFSVERPDGSNFTLKIRSTKLEDSAMYFCASSGLTVGHSGNTIYFGEGSWLTVV.

The gene calls are TRBV4-1 and TRBJ2-7; 10 nucleotides agree with TRBD1. There are 15 residues in the CDR3. Germline V gene lookup returns CDR1 MGHRA and CDR2 YSYEKL. With V trimmed by 3 bases and J by 4 bases, 6 bases remained unmatched. CDR3 coding DNA: TGCGCCAGCAGCCACCAGACAGGGGGCGGTTACGAGCAGTACTTC. This codes for CASSHQTGGGYEQYF.

This clone was picked up one time. The genes are TRBV5-5 and TRBJ1-1; possible D gene TRBD1, 6 bases. CDR1 and CDR2 from the germline V gene are SGHKS and YYEKEE (reference sequence). Trimming pared 0 bases from V and 4 bases from J, leaving 13 bases between. The length of the CDR3 is 15 residues. The CDR3, as DNA: TGTGCCAGCAGCTTGGAGGGAGGGGGTGGCACTGAAGCTTTCTTT. As protein: CASSLEGGGGTEAFF. Complete variable domain (other parts from reference TRBV5-5 and TRBJ1-1): DAGVTQSPTHLIKTRGQQVTLRCSPISGHKSVSWYQQVLGQGPQFIFQYYEKEERGRGNFPDRFSARQFPNYSSELNVNALLLGDSALYLCASSLEGGGGTEAFFGQGTRLTVV.

This chain uses TRBV7-2 with TRBJ2-3; possibly TRBD1 for D (6 bases). Trimming took 5 bases from V and 2 from J, leaving 11 bases between them. The CDR3 length is 14 residues. CDR1 and CDR2 (germline): SGHTA, FQGNSA. The chain's CDR3 is CASSKRDTTDTQYF. The CDR3 DNA reads as TGTGCCAGCAGCAAACGGGACACCACAGATACGCAGTATTTT.

The chain joins TRBV10-1 to TRBJ2-3; D remains ambiguous. CDR1 is WNHNN and CDR2 is SYGVQD in the germline V gene (reference sequence). The CDR3 is 15 residues long. Trimming took 2 bases from V and 0 from J, leaving 9 bases between them. The CDR3 loop is CASSESQVSTDTQYF. CDR3 coding DNA: TGCGCCAGCAGTGAGAGCCAGGTTAGCACAGATACGCAGTATTTT.

This clone appeared a single time. V gene TRBV6-1 combines with J gene TRBJ2-5; TRBD2 matches 12 bases. The CDR3 consists of 16 residues. Germline V gene sequence: CDR1 MNHNS, CDR2 SASEGT. V trimming: 3 bases; J trimming: 7 bases; junction bases outside the gene matches: 9. The CDR3 sequence is CASSETSGGTKRTQYF. CDR3 DNA: TGTGCCAGCAGTGAGACTAGCGGGGGAACCAAGAGGACCCAGTACTTC.

This rearrangement joins TRBV29-1 to TRBJ2-3; TRBD1 aligns across 10 bases. The germline V gene encodes CDR1 SQVTM and CDR2 ANQGSEA. The CDR3 totals 14 residues. With 6 bases clipped from V and 2 bases from J, the junction kept 5 bases outside the gene matches. DNA for the CDR3: TGCAGCGTCCGGGACAGGGGACCCACAGATACGCAGTATTTT. Translated, it gives CSVRDRGPTDTQYF.

CDR3 region: CASSLYGVRNEQYF. CDR3 DNA sequence: TGTGCCAGCAGCCTCTACGGAGTTCGGAACGAGCAGTACTTC. The chain joins TRBV7-8 to TRBJ2-7; the D is unclear. Germline CDR1 SGHVS, CDR2 FQNEAQ. There are 14 residues in the CDR3. Trimming shortened V by 5 bases and J by 5 bases, and 16 bases separated the two germline ends. The full variable domain, completed using reference TRBV7-8 and TRBJ2-7, is GAGVSQSPRYKVAKRGQDVALRCDPISGHVSLFWYQQALGQGPEFLTYFQNEAQLDKSGLPSDRFFAERPEGSVSTLKIQRTQQEDSAVYLCASSLYGVRNEQYFGPGTRLTVT.

The CDR3 loop reads CASSYGALSGYGYTF. For the CDR3, the DNA is TGTGCCAGCAGTTACGGCGCTTTATCGGGCTATGGCTACACCTTC. V usage is TRBV6-5 and J usage is TRBJ1-2; no clear D gene. Trimming shortened V by 2 bases and J by 4 bases, and 14 bases separated the two germline ends. This CDR3 region has 15 residues. Germline V gives CDR1 MNHEY, CDR2 SVGAGI.

J is TRBJ1-1 and V is TRBV6-2 or TRBV6-3; 7 bases match TRBD1. CDR3 size: 16 residues. V was clipped by 4 bases and J by 3 bases; unmatched bases: 11. Germline V gives CDR1 MNHEY, CDR2 SVGEGT. The CDR3 DNA follows: TGTGCCAGCAGTTCTACCCCCGGACAGGCAGACACTGAAGCTTTCTTT. Translation gives CASSSTPGQADTEAFF.

The chain recombines TRBV5-1 with TRBJ1-2, with TRBD1 matching 8 bases. The germline V gene encodes CDR1 SGHRS and CDR2 YFSETQ. This CDR3 has 14 amino acids. The V segment lost 3 bases and the J segment 8 bases; nucleotides outside the gene matches: 9. CDR3 sequence (DNA): TGCGCCAGCAGCTCGCCGACAGGGGCGGGCGGCTACACCTTC. Residues: CASSSPTGAGGYTF.

The J gene is TRBJ1-3, the V gene TRBV5-4; 7 nucleotides align to TRBD1. Germline CDR1 and CDR2: SGHNT and YYREEE (reference sequence). This CDR3 has 15 amino acids. J was trimmed by 3 bases and V by 2 bases; bases with no gene match: 5. The CDR3 DNA follows: TGTGCCAGCAGCTTACCGACAGGGAATGGAAACACCATATATTTT. Translated, it gives CASSLPTGNGNTIYF. Drawing the rest from reference TRBV5-4 and TRBJ1-3, the complete variable domain is ETGVTQSPTHLIKTRGQQVTLRCSSQSGHNTVSWYQQALGQGPQFIFQYYREEENGRGNFPPRFSGLQFPNYSSELNVNALELDDSALYLCASSLPTGNGNTIYFGEGSWLTVV.

The genes are TRBV5-4 and TRBJ2-5, with D maybe TRBD1 (6 bases). The CDR3 length is 16 residues. Germline V gene lookup returns CDR1 SGHNT and CDR2 YYREEE (reference sequence). The ends were cut back, 0 bases at V and 5 bases at J, with 17 bases in the middle. This CDR3 reads CASSLGNRARAETQYF. For the CDR3, the DNA is TGTGCCAGCAGCTTGGGGAACAGGGCGAGAGCCGAGACCCAGTACTTC.

Details on this clone: The same CDR3 also results from other DNA sequences found in this sample. This rearrangement joins TRBV2 to TRBJ2-7; D unresolved. Trimming left V 2 bases short and J 1 base short, with 3 bases between. Germline lookup yields CDR1 SNHLY and CDR2 FYNNEI. CDR3 length equals 12 residues. In nucleotides, the CDR3 is TGTGCCAGCAGTGAATCGTCCTACGAGCAGTACTTC. Translated: CASSESSYEQYF.

The chain is built from TRBV10-3 and TRBJ2-3; 10 bases align to TRBD1. Losses at the gene ends were 3 bases for V and 3 bases for J; bases not matched to a gene: 12. This CDR3 has 18 residues. Germline V CDR1 and CDR2: ENHRY, SYGVKD. The CDR3 coding sequence is TGTGCCATCAGTGATGCGAAAGGACAGGGGGGTCGGACAGATACGCAGTATTTT. Translation gives CAISDAKGQGGRTDTQYF.

The chain has TRBV5-1 and TRBJ1-2, with 9 bases that match TRBD1. Per germline, CDR1 SGHRS and CDR2 YFSETQ. V trimming: 4 bases; J trimming: 4 bases; junction bases outside the gene matches: 8. The CDR3 has 15 residues. The CDR3 DNA sequence: TGCGCCAGCAGCAAGGGACAGGGCTATGCCTATGGCTACACCTTC. Its protein product is CASSKGQGYAYGYTF.

J is TRBJ1-1 and V is TRBV10-1; D is perhaps TRBD1 (5 bases). The CDR3 spans 15 residues. V shed 0 bases and J shed 0 bases, with 8 bases lying between them. Germline loops: CDR1 WNHNN, CDR2 SYGVQD (reference sequence). As DNA, the CDR3 is TGCGCCAGCAGTGAGTCCAGGGTACTGAACACTGAAGCTTTCTTT. Translation: CASSESRVLNTEAFF.